A single sample gave rise to the 29 T cell receptor beta chains below, sequenced in a study of control samples from healthy donors and cancer patients. Libraries were prepared by immunoSEQ multiplex PCR; TCRdb keeps only in-frame clonotypes and omits some of them. The sample lists some 100,000 clones, over 60% occurring once. Material: blood. The receptor source for this set is a woman under 40 in good health.

This chain joins TRBV30 and TRBJ2-5, with 9 bases matching TRBD1. Unmatched junction bases numbered 9, after V lost 5 bases and J lost 5 bases. CDR3 length equals 14 residues. Germline CDR1 and CDR2: GTSNPN and SVGIG (reference sequence). The CDR3 DNA sequence: TGTGCCTGGGGACCGGGACAGGGTCTGGAGACCCAGTACTTC. Translating it yields CAWGPGQGLETQYF.

The rearrangement joins TRBV6-5 to TRBJ1-4; D is possibly TRBD1 (5 bases). From germline, CDR1 is MNHEY and CDR2 SVGAGI. There are 15 residues in the CDR3. V dropped 6 bases and J dropped 4 bases, with 15 bases sitting between them. DNA for the CDR3: TGTGCCAGCAGGGGCCTTTGGGGCGGTAATGAAAAACTGTTTTTT. It translates to CASRGLWGGNEKLFF.

This rearrangement joins TRBV5-5 to TRBJ1-4; a weak D match, TRBD1 (6 bases). CDR3 size: 15 residues. The germline V and J ends were trimmed by 4 bases and 5 bases, with 15 bases remaining between them. The V gene's germline CDR1 is SGHKS and CDR2 YYEKEE (reference sequence). The CDR3 nucleotides read TGTGCCAGCAGCCGTGTAGGGGGATGGAATGAAAAACTGTTTTTT. Translation: CASSRVGGWNEKLFF.

The gene calls are TRBV2 and TRBJ2-1, with a possible D match to TRBD2 (6 bases). Looked up from germline, CDR1 is SNHLY and CDR2 is FYNNEI. The CDR3 sequence is 11 residues long. Trimming took 5 bases from V and 7 from J, leaving 6 bases between them. CDR3 sequence reads: CASSRGNEQFF. The CDR3 DNA sequence: TGTGCCAGCAGTCGGGGGAATGAGCAGTTCTTC.

This clone has just a few counts. The chain couples TRBV6-2 or TRBV6-3 to TRBJ2-3; D may be TRBD1 or TRBD2 (5 bases each). Trimming left V 0 bases short and J 3 bases short, with 13 bases between. The CDR3 sequence is 16 residues long. The germline V gene has CDR1 MNHEY and CDR2 SVGEGT. CDR3 sequence reads: CASSYSRGFWTDTQYF. The CDR3 bases are TGTGCCAGCAGTTACTCGAGGGGCTTTTGGACAGATACGCAGTATTTT.

This clone showed up just a few times. This chain connects TRBV5-1 to TRBJ1-1; TRBD1 aligns across 7 bases. CDR3 length: 14 residues. Germline V gene lookup returns CDR1 SGHRS and CDR2 YFSETQ. Trimming cost V 5 bases and J 0 bases; bases outside gene matches: 4. CDR3 in DNA: TGCGCCAGCAGGGAGACAGGGCTGAACACTGAAGCTTTCTTT. Translation gives CASRETGLNTEAFF.

V gene TRBV3-1 (or the pseudogene TRBV3-2) combines with J gene TRBJ2-1, with D perhaps assigned TRBD1 or TRBD2 (5 bases each). CDR1 and CDR2 (germline): LGHDT, YNNKEL (reference sequence). The CDR3 is made up of 15 amino acids. Trimming stripped 4 bases from V and 4 bases from J, with 14 bases between. The CDR3 loop reads CASSPKWDGYNEQFF. DNA of the CDR3: TGTGCCAGCAGCCCAAAATGGGACGGGTACAATGAGCAGTTCTTC.

A few counts support this clone. The chain couples TRBV6-1 to TRBJ1-2; no clear D. Germline assignment: CDR1 MNHNS and CDR2 SASEGT. The CDR3 loop spans 12 amino acids. The germline V and J ends were trimmed by 3 bases and 4 bases, with 6 bases remaining between them. This chain's CDR3 is CASSDSPYGYTF. CDR3 in DNA: TGTGCCAGCAGTGACAGCCCCTATGGCTACACCTTC.

The chain is built from TRBV5-6 and TRBJ2-3; maybe TRBD1 (6 bases). The germline V gene has CDR1 SGHDT and CDR2 YYEEEE. V lost 7 bases and J 2 bases, leaving 11 bases between the germline ends. The CDR3 is made up of 13 amino acids. The CDR3 DNA sequence: TGTGCCAGCGGGACATTTCCCACAGATACGCAGTATTTT. Its protein product is CASGTFPTDTQYF.

This chain links TRBV5-5 with TRBJ1-5; D perhaps matches TRBD1 (6 bases). Looked up from germline, CDR1 is SGHKS and CDR2 is YYEKEE (reference sequence). The CDR3 is 15 residues long. V was trimmed by 4 bases and J by 3 bases, leaving 14 bases between them. The CDR3 is CASSPQGIINQPQHF. In nucleotides, the CDR3 is TGTGCCAGCAGCCCGCAGGGGATTATCAATCAGCCCCAGCATTTT.

This clone was found a few times. CDR3 residues: CASSPLAGGRDTQYF. CDR3 DNA: TGCGCCAGCAGCCCCTTAGCGGGGGGGCGAGATACGCAGTATTTT. The chain employs TRBV5-1 and TRBJ2-3, with 11 bases aligning to TRBD2. Trimming cost V 4 bases and J 5 bases; bases outside gene matches: 6. CDR3 length: 15 residues. Per the germline V gene, CDR1 is SGHRS and CDR2 is YFSETQ.

The chain couples TRBV9 to TRBJ1-1; D remains unclear. This CDR3 is 14 amino acids long. CDR1 is SGDLS, CDR2 YYNGEE, per germline. V lost 0 bases and J lost 1, with 7 bases in between. CDR3 residues: CASSVDLRNTEAFF. In DNA, the CDR3 is TGTGCCAGCAGCGTAGACCTGAGGAACACTGAAGCTTTCTTT.

V usage is TRBV28 and J usage is TRBJ2-1; D is possibly TRBD2 (7 bases). This CDR3 contains 15 residues. V gave up 4 bases and J gave up 3 bases, with 13 bases separating them. Germline values: CDR1 MDHEN, CDR2 SYDVKM. CDR3 in amino acids: CASSSPGGHYNEQFF. CDR3 in DNA: TGTGCCAGCAGTTCCCCGGGGGGACACTACAATGAGCAGTTCTTC. Full variable domain (remainder filled in from reference TRBV28 and TRBJ2-1): DVKVTQSSRYLVKRTGEKVFLECVQDMDHENMFWYRQDPGLGLRLIYFSYDVKMKEKGDIPEGYSVSREKKERFSLILESASTNQTSMYLCASSSPGGHYNEQFFGPGTRLTVL.

The J gene is TRBJ2-3, the V gene TRBV19; 7 positions agree with TRBD2. The CDR3 runs 15 residues. With 8 bases clipped from V and 2 bases from J, the junction kept 10 bases outside the gene matches. Looked up from germline, CDR1 is LNHDA and CDR2 is SQIVND (reference sequence). Here the CDR3 DNA reads TGTGCCAGTGGGAGGGACCAAGCCTCCACAGATACGCAGTATTTT. Protein sequence: CASGRDQASTDTQYF. The entire variable domain, with the rest obtained from reference TRBV19 and TRBJ2-3, is as follows: DGGITQSPKYLFRKEGQNVTLSCEQNLNHDAMYWYRQDPGQGLRLIYYSQIVNDFQKGDIAEGYSVSREKKESFPLTVTSAQKNPTAFYLCASGRDQASTDTQYFGPGTRLTVL.

The CDR3 bases are TGCAGCGTTGCGGAGGGGGCTCAGCCCCAGCATTTT. Its translation is CSVAEGAQPQHF. This chain connects TRBV29-1 to TRBJ1-5; TRBD1 aligns across 7 bases. Germline CDR1 reads SQVTM; CDR2 reads ANQGSEA. After removal of 4 bases from V and 6 bases from J, the junction contained 3 bases not matched to a gene. The CDR3 consists of 12 residues.

The rearrangement uses TRBV6-1 and TRBJ1-2; 9 nucleotides agree with TRBD1. The germline V gene has CDR1 MNHNS and CDR2 SASEGT. The V segment lost 2 bases and the J segment 3 bases; nucleotides outside the gene matches: 1. The CDR3 consists of 14 residues. CDR3 bases: TGTGCCAGCAGTGAAACAGGGGGCCACTATGGCTACACCTTC. Residues: CASSETGGHYGYTF.

The chain has TRBV24-1 and TRBJ1-4; D not certain. There are 15 residues in the CDR3. CDR1 is KGHDR and CDR2 is SFDVKD in the germline V gene. Trimming took 0 bases from V and 7 from J, leaving 11 bases between them. This CDR3 reads CATSDLQLASEKLFF. The CDR3 nucleotides read TGTGCCACCAGTGATTTGCAGTTGGCTTCTGAAAAACTGTTTTTT.

This chain uses TRBV2 with TRBJ2-7; tentatively, D is TRBD1 (5 bases). V was shortened by 1 base and J by 2 bases, with 9 bases between the two germline ends. The CDR3 length is 14 residues. CDR1 is SNHLY and CDR2 is FYNNEI in the germline V gene. Here the CDR3 DNA reads TGTGCCAGCAGTGAAGTAGGGGTTCCCTACGAGCAGTACTTC. It is translated as CASSEVGVPYEQYF. The full variable domain, completed using reference TRBV2 and TRBJ2-7, is EPEVTQTPSHQVTQMGQEVILRCVPISNHLYFYWYRQILGQKVEFLVSFYNNEISEKSEIFDDQFSVERPDGSNFTLKIRSTKLEDSAMYFCASSEVGVPYEQYFGPGTRLTVT.

V usage is TRBV18 and J usage is TRBJ1-2, with D unresolved. V gave up 6 bases and J gave up 8 bases, with 22 bases separating them. This CDR3 is 15 amino acids long. The germline gives CDR1 KGHSH, CDR2 LQKENI. CDR3 nucleotides: TGTGCCAGCTCCCGTTCCCAATCGAAGGAGAACGGCTACACCTTC. The encoded protein is CASSRSQSKENGYTF.

The genes are TRBV19 and TRBJ2-5; TRBD2 agrees at 12 bases. Germline CDR1 reads LNHDA; CDR2 reads SQIVND (reference sequence). The junction had 15 bases not matched to a gene; V was cut back by 4 bases and J by 0 bases. The CDR3 contains 20 residues. The DNA for the CDR3 is TGTGCCAGTAGTACCCAAGCCACCCCTACTAGCGGGAGGTACCAAGAGACCCAGTACTTC. This gives the protein CASSTQATPTSGRYQETQYF.

This clone was seen a single time. The CDR3 DNA is TGCGCCAGCAGCACACTAGCGGGGGGGCCAGGGTACGAGCAGTACTTC. Amino acid sequence: CASSTLAGGPGYEQYF. The chain uses TRBV5-1 and TRBJ2-7, with 13 bases that match TRBD2. Per germline, CDR1 SGHRS and CDR2 YFSETQ. V lost 4 bases and J lost 4; bases outside the gene matches: 8. The CDR3 sequence is 16 residues long.

The J gene is TRBJ1-5, the V gene TRBV5-6; TRBD1 matches 7 bases. This CDR3 contains 15 residues. V was pared by 0 bases and J by 4 bases, with 4 bases of the junction left unmatched. CDR1 and CDR2 (germline): SGHDT, YYEEEE. CDR3 sequence (DNA): TGTGCCAGCAGCTTGGTGGGCAGGGGGAATCAGCCCCAGCATTTT. This encodes CASSLVGRGNQPQHF.

This chain links TRBV10-1 with TRBJ2-7, with D tentatively TRBD1 (5 bases). Trimming removed 3 bases at V and 2 bases at J, with 17 bases between. The CDR3 is made up of 16 amino acids. Germline CDR1 WNHNN, CDR2 SYGVQD (reference sequence). As DNA, the CDR3 is TGCGCCAGCAGTGACCCTCCGGGCCCAGGGACCTACGAGCAGTACTTC. Amino acid sequence: CASSDPPGPGTYEQYF.

This rearrangement joins TRBV24-1 to TRBJ1-5; the D is unclear. With 5 bases removed from V and 2 bases from J, the gap between germline ends came to 6 bases. The CDR3 extends over 13 amino acids. The germline V gene has CDR1 KGHDR and CDR2 SFDVKD. The chain's CDR3 is CATSGFGNQPQHF. The CDR3 nucleotides are TGTGCCACCAGTGGTTTCGGCAATCAGCCCCAGCATTTT.

J is TRBJ2-3 and V is TRBV5-4; TRBD1 aligns across 8 bases. The CDR3 totals 15 residues. The V and J ends lost 4 bases and 2 bases, in that order; junction bases with no gene match: 6. In germline, CDR1 is SGHNT, CDR2 YYREEE (reference sequence). The DNA for the CDR3 is TGTGCCAGCAGCCAGGGGGGACAGGACACAGATACGCAGTATTTT. This translates into CASSQGGQDTDTQYF.

The genes are TRBV5-4 and TRBJ2-1, with D tentatively TRBD1 (5 bases). The CDR3 has 15 residues. Germline values: CDR1 SGHNT, CDR2 YYREEE (reference sequence). Trimming pared 0 bases from V and 0 bases from J, leaving 7 bases between. This chain's CDR3 is CASSLGTSSYNEQFF. DNA of the CDR3: TGTGCCAGCAGCTTGGGGACAAGCTCCTACAATGAGCAGTTCTTC.

The V and J genes are TRBV5-1 and TRBJ2-1; D not certain. Trimming left V 1 base short and J 6 bases short, with 14 bases between. The CDR3 has 15 amino acids. Germline V gene data show CDR1 as SGHRS and CDR2 as YFSETQ. The CDR3, as DNA: TGCGCCAGCAGCTTGCAACTAACCCTCTCCAATGAGCAGTTCTTC. It encodes CASSLQLTLSNEQFF.

The chain carries TRBV6-6 and TRBJ1-2; weak D call: TRBD1 (5 bases). The V end lost 3 bases, the J end lost 7 bases, and 18 bases lay between the germline ends. The CDR3 has 15 residues. The germline gives CDR1 MNHNY, CDR2 SVGAGI (reference sequence). The DNA of the CDR3 is TGTGCCAGCAGTTATGGCAGGGACCCCTTCCCTGGCTACACCTTC. It encodes CASSYGRDPFPGYTF.

This chain uses TRBV6-6 with TRBJ1-5; D is uncertain. The V end lost 0 bases, the J end lost 0 bases, and 9 bases lay between the germline ends. Germline V lookup: CDR1 MNHNY, CDR2 SVGAGI (reference sequence). The CDR3 extends over 16 amino acids. CDR3 nucleotides: TGTGCCAGCAGTTACTCTCACAGCTATAGCAATCAGCCCCAGCATTTT. It yields the protein CASSYSHSYSNQPQHF.